The 27 T cell receptor beta chains below come from one sample, sequenced in a study of blood T cell repertoires in COVID-19. Repertoires were generated with immunoSEQ multiplex PCR, while TCRdb's copy carries only in-frame clones and drops some. The table has over 150,000 clones, 87% seen once; the top ten hold 3.5% to 4%. The source material was peripheral blood. These receptors were obtained from a woman in her sixties or seventies who had recovered from COVID-19.

The chain joins TRBV5-1 to TRBJ2-3; 11 nucleotides match TRBD1. Germline V gene data show CDR1 as SGHRS and CDR2 as YFSETQ. Losses at the gene ends were 2 bases for V and 0 bases for J; bases not matched to a gene: 2. The CDR3 consists of 16 residues. CDR3 loop: CASSFGQGASTDTQYF. CDR3 nucleotide sequence: TGCGCCAGCAGCTTTGGACAGGGGGCTAGCACAGATACGCAGTATTTT.

This sequence joins TRBV5-4 and TRBJ2-1, with 7 bases lining up with TRBD1. The CDR3 has 15 amino acids. Germline trimming cut 4 bases from V and 2 bases from J; bases unmatched to any gene: 6. The germline V gene has CDR1 SGHNT and CDR2 YYREEE (reference sequence). CDR3: CASSGDRDPYNEQFF. The CDR3 nucleotides are TGTGCCAGCAGCGGCGACAGGGATCCCTACAATGAGCAGTTCTTC.

Only one count was recorded for this clone. This chain joins TRBV11-1 and TRBJ2-1, with a weak D call TRBD1 (6 bases). Germline V gene sequence: CDR1 SGHAT, CDR2 FQDESV (reference sequence). The CDR3 contains 13 residues. The germline V and J ends were trimmed by 5 bases and 9 bases, with 14 bases remaining between them. The CDR3 DNA reads as TGTGCCAGCAGCCCCCTGACAGGTCCTGAGCAGTTCTTC. It is translated as CASSPLTGPEQFF.

The rearrangement joins TRBV4-1 to TRBJ2-1, with D hard to call. This CDR3 spans 14 amino acids. Germline lookup yields CDR1 MGHRA and CDR2 YSYEKL. Trimming removed 0 bases at V and 4 bases at J, with 7 bases between. The CDR3: CASSQETRYNEQFF. The CDR3 DNA is TGCGCCAGCAGCCAAGAGACGCGGTACAATGAGCAGTTCTTC.

V is TRBV6-5 and J is TRBJ2-1; D possibly corresponds to TRBD1 (6 bases). The germline V gene encodes CDR1 MNHEY and CDR2 SVGAGI. Trimming left V 5 bases short and J 6 bases short, with 14 bases between. This CDR3 comprises 14 residues. In DNA form, the CDR3 reads TGTGCCAGCAGTCCGCCCGGGACATTCAATGAGCAGTTCTTC. Translation: CASSPPGTFNEQFF.

J is TRBJ2-5 and V is TRBV3-1 (or the pseudogene TRBV3-2), with D possibly TRBD2 on 7 matching bases. V was trimmed by 4 bases and J by 1 base, leaving 16 bases between them. In germline, CDR1 is LGHDT, CDR2 YNNKEL (reference sequence). The CDR3 length is 16 residues. The CDR3 region has the DNA TGTGCCAGCAGCCCATTGGGGGGGGCCCGCCAAGAGACCCAGTACTTC. Amino acid sequence: CASSPLGGARQETQYF.

This chain connects TRBV29-1 to TRBJ1-2; TRBD1 aligns across 10 bases. The CDR3 covers 14 residues. Germline-derived CDR1 and CDR2 are SQVTM and ANQGSEA. The V gene end was trimmed by 6 bases and the J gene end by 1 base; junction bases not matched to a gene: 5. For the CDR3, the DNA is TGCAGCGTGGATGACAGGGGGCTTAACTATGGCTACACCTTC. This translates into CSVDDRGLNYGYTF.

The chain links TRBV6-6 to TRBJ2-1; D call uncertain. Germline CDR1 reads MNHNY; CDR2 reads SVGAGI (reference sequence). The CDR3 length is 15 residues. V dropped 0 bases and J dropped 6 bases, with 12 bases sitting between them. The CDR3, as DNA: TGTGCCAGCAGTTACTCGACTGCTGCGGTCAATGAGCAGTTCTTC. Its translation: CASSYSTAAVNEQFF.

The rearrangement joins TRBV9 to TRBJ2-3, with 8 bases lining up with TRBD1. J was trimmed by 5 bases and V by 2 bases; bases with no gene match: 10. The CDR3 is 16 amino acids. Germline CDR1 is SGDLS and CDR2 is YYNGEE. This chain's CDR3 is CASSVTPRGQGDTQYF. The CDR3 DNA sequence: TGTGCCAGCAGCGTCACCCCCAGGGGGCAAGGAGATACGCAGTATTTT.

The chain combines TRBV5-5 with TRBJ2-3; D is unclear. Trimming stripped 0 bases from V and 6 bases from J, with 5 bases between. CDR1 is SGHKS, CDR2 YYEKEE, per germline (reference sequence). CDR3 length: 12 residues. The chain's CDR3 is CASSLVLDTQYF. The CDR3 DNA reads TGTGCCAGCAGCTTGGTATTGGATACGCAGTATTTT.

This chain connects TRBV28 to TRBJ2-2; possibly TRBD2 for D (7 bases). The CDR3 length is 16 residues. CDR1 and CDR2 from the germline V gene are MDHEN and SYDVKM. V gave up 2 bases and J gave up 2 bases, with 12 bases separating them. In DNA form, the CDR3 reads TGTGCCAGCAGTTTACTCGCGGGGGCAAACACCGGGGAGCTGTTTTTT. Residues: CASSLLAGANTGELFF. Drawing the rest from reference TRBV28 and TRBJ2-2, the complete variable domain is DVKVTQSSRYLVKRTGEKVFLECVQDMDHENMFWYRQDPGLGLRLIYFSYDVKMKEKGDIPEGYSVSREKKERFSLILESASTNQTSMYLCASSLLAGANTGELFFGEGSRLTVL.

This clone was observed a handful of times. The V gene is TRBV9, the J gene TRBJ1-2; the D is unclear. Germline lookup yields CDR1 SGDLS and CDR2 YYNGEE. Trimming pared 3 bases from V and 7 bases from J, leaving 13 bases between. The CDR3 runs 13 residues. CDR3 coding DNA: TGTGCCAGCAGCGCATCCATGGAGGGTGGCTACACCTTC. Its protein product is CASSASMEGGYTF.

The chain recombines TRBV5-1 with TRBJ2-7; no reliable D call. CDR3 length: 13 amino acids. V dropped 0 bases and J dropped 4 bases, with 8 bases sitting between them. Per the germline V gene, CDR1 is SGHRS and CDR2 is YFSETQ. CDR3 region: CASSLGSSYEQYF. Here the CDR3 DNA reads TGCGCCAGCAGCTTGGGGTCCAGTTACGAGCAGTACTTC.

The rearrangement links TRBV7-9 to TRBJ1-1; D gene unclear. The CDR3 totals 15 residues. Germline loops: CDR1 SEHNR, CDR2 FQNEAQ (reference sequence). With 0 bases removed from V and 5 bases from J, the gap between germline ends came to 13 bases. The CDR3 DNA reads as TGTGCCAGCAGCTTAGCGCTGGGAGGGAAGACTGAAGCTTTCTTT. As protein: CASSLALGGKTEAFF. Combining the CDR3 with reference TRBV7-9 and TRBJ1-1 gives the whole variable domain DTGVSQNPRHKITKRGQNVTFRCDPISEHNRLYWYRQTLGQGPEFLTYFQNEAQLEKSRLLSDRFSAERPKGSFSTLEIQRTEQGDSAMYLCASSLALGGKTEAFFGQGTRLTVV.

The chain carries TRBV9 and TRBJ1-4; possible D gene TRBD1, 6 bases. Per germline, CDR1 SGDLS and CDR2 YYNGEE. The CDR3 runs to 15 residues. The V end was cut by 4 bases, the J end by 4 bases, with 14 bases between. In DNA form, the CDR3 reads TGTGCCAGCAGCCCGCAGCAGGGGTTTAATGAAAAACTGTTTTTT. Translated, it gives CASSPQQGFNEKLFF.

The V gene is TRBV28, the J gene TRBJ2-5, with D hard to call. The germline V gene has CDR1 MDHEN and CDR2 SYDVKM. The CDR3 consists of 14 residues. V was trimmed by 3 bases and J by 5 bases, leaving 13 bases between them. The CDR3 loop is CASSFRLVGETQYF. The CDR3 DNA sequence: TGTGCCAGCAGTTTCCGGCTAGTCGGGGAGACCCAGTACTTC.

This chain joins TRBV18 and TRBJ1-5; possibly TRBD1 for D (5 bases). The CDR3 sequence is 13 residues long. Germline assignment: CDR1 KGHSH and CDR2 LQKENI. V lost 3 bases and J lost 4, with 7 bases in between. Written as DNA, the CDR3 is TGTGCCAGCTCACCGGACATGAATCAGCCCCAGCATTTT. As protein: CASSPDMNQPQHF. The whole variable domain, remainder taken from reference TRBV18 and TRBJ1-5, is NAGVMQNPRHLVRRRGQEARLRCSPMKGHSHVYWYRQLPEEGLKFMVYLQKENIIDESGMPKERFSAEFPKEGPSILRIQQVVRGDSAAYFCASSPDMNQPQHFGDGTRLSIL.

The chain carries TRBV5-1 and TRBJ2-1; 8 nucleotides align to TRBD1. Germline assignment: CDR1 SGHRS and CDR2 YFSETQ. The CDR3 runs to 13 residues. V trimming: 4 bases; J trimming: 6 bases; junction bases outside the gene matches: 3. This chain's CDR3 is CASSVGQVNEQFF. The CDR3 nucleotides read TGCGCCAGCAGCGTGGGACAGGTCAATGAGCAGTTCTTC.

This sequence joins TRBV11-2 and TRBJ2-1, with 9 nucleotides matching TRBD2. Germline CDR1 reads SGHAT; CDR2 reads FQNNGV. The CDR3 runs to 16 residues. J lost 6 bases, V lost 6 bases, and 12 bases had no gene match. The CDR3 region is CASSPLRGGASNEQFF. In nucleotides, the CDR3 is TGTGCCAGCAGTCCCCTTCGCGGGGGGGCCAGCAATGAGCAGTTCTTC. Looking up the rest from reference TRBV11-2 and TRBJ2-1 gives the full variable domain: EAGVAQSPRYKIIEKRQSVAFWCNPISGHATLYWYQQILGQGPKLLIQFQNNGVVDDSQLPKDRFSAERLKGVDSTLKIQPAKLEDSAVYLCASSPLRGGASNEQFFGPGTRLTVL.

This clone was seen a single time. V usage is TRBV5-1 and J usage is TRBJ2-1, with D perhaps matching TRBD2 (5 bases). Germline V gene data show CDR1 as SGHRS and CDR2 as YFSETQ. The CDR3 covers 13 residues. Trimming stripped 4 bases from V and 9 bases from J, with 14 bases between. The CDR3 bases are TGCGCCAGCAGCAGCGACGGACTGGGTGAGCAGTTCTTC. It encodes CASSSDGLGEQFF. Together with reference TRBV5-1 and TRBJ2-1, the CDR3 gives the full variable domain: KAGVTQTPRYLIKTRGQQVTLSCSPISGHRSVSWYQQTPGQGLQFLFEYFSETQRNKGNFPGRFSGRQFSNSRSEMNVSTLELGDSALYLCASSSDGLGEQFFGPGTRLTVL.

This chain links TRBV10-2 with TRBJ2-7, with D maybe TRBD1 (6 bases). V was cut by 3 bases and J by 5 bases, with 8 bases left in between. This CDR3 comprises 12 residues. Germline CDR1 and CDR2: WSHSY and SAAADI. As DNA, the CDR3 is TGCGCCAGCAGTGATGGGGACAACGAGCAGTACTTC. It yields the protein CASSDGDNEQYF.

The chain couples TRBV28 to TRBJ2-1; D gene uncertain. Germline assignment: CDR1 MDHEN and CDR2 SYDVKM. There are 14 residues in the CDR3. V was pared by 6 bases and J by 4 bases, with 13 bases between. CDR3 in amino acids: CASSRQHSYNEQFF. CDR3 coding DNA: TGTGCCAGCAGCCGCCAACATTCATACAATGAGCAGTTCTTC. Drawing the rest from reference TRBV28 and TRBJ2-1, the complete variable domain is DVKVTQSSRYLVKRTGEKVFLECVQDMDHENMFWYRQDPGLGLRLIYFSYDVKMKEKGDIPEGYSVSREKKERFSLILESASTNQTSMYLCASSRQHSYNEQFFGPGTRLTVL.

The gene calls are TRBV18 and TRBJ2-1; tentatively, D is TRBD2 (5 bases). Germline V gives CDR1 KGHSH, CDR2 LQKENI. Trimming shortened V by 3 bases and J by 6 bases, and 12 bases separated the two germline ends. The CDR3 has 14 amino acids. The DNA of the CDR3 is TGTGCCAGCTCACCGGGTCTGACTATCAATGAGCAGTTCTTC. Translated, it gives CASSPGLTINEQFF.

This chain links TRBV11-2 with TRBJ2-7, with a possible D match to TRBD1 (6 bases). V dropped 1 base and J dropped 0 bases, with 16 bases sitting between them. The CDR3 extends over 17 amino acids. Looked up from germline, CDR1 is SGHAT and CDR2 is FQNNGV. For the CDR3, the DNA is TGTGCCAGCAGCTTAGGGTCTCAGGGGACCCTCTCCTACGAGCAGTACTTC. As protein: CASSLGSQGTLSYEQYF.

This chain connects TRBV4-2 to TRBJ2-1; D is perhaps TRBD2 (5 bases). V lost 1 base, J lost 4 bases, and 11 bases lay in between. There are 15 residues in the CDR3. CDR1 LGHNA and CDR2 YNFKEQ come from the germline V gene. DNA of the CDR3: TGTGCCAGCAGCCAAGGAGGGCCGTCATACAATGAGCAGTTCTTC. Residues: CASSQGGPSYNEQFF.

CDR3 in DNA: TGTGCCAGCATGCCGGGACTAGCAGCGACCGGGGAGCTGTTTTTT. Its protein product is CASMPGLAATGELFF. The V gene is TRBV27, the J gene TRBJ2-2; 9 bases are shared with TRBD2. CDR3 size: 15 residues. Germline V gene sequence: CDR1 MNHEY, CDR2 SMNVEV (reference sequence). With 7 bases clipped from V and 5 bases from J, the junction kept 8 bases outside the gene matches.

The genes are TRBV29-1 and TRBJ1-4; 9 bases agree with TRBD1. CDR3 length: 15 residues. Germline CDR1 is SQVTM and CDR2 is ANQGSEA. Trimming cost V 7 bases and J 8 bases; bases outside gene matches: 14. CDR3 sequence reads: CSAALLTGGAEKLFF. The DNA for the CDR3 is TGCAGCGCCGCGCTCCTTACAGGGGGCGCGGAAAAACTGTTTTTT.